One T cell receptor (beta chain) is described in this entry. The trim removed 5 bases at V and 3 bases at J, leaving 8 bases unmatched. The CDR3 contains 15 residues. Germline CDR1 is SGHRS and CDR2 is YFSETQ. These data belong to a study of T cell changes during pregnancy in multiple sclerosis. Generated by immunoSEQ multiplex PCR, the TCRdb table keeps only in-frame clones and is missing some. The repertoire includes some 100,000 clones, more than 90% of them detected once, and more than 0.95% sits in the top ten. The sample here was peripheral blood, taken in the second trimester of pregnancy. The chain combines TRBV5-1 with TRBJ2-5, with TRBD1 identical over 9 bases. The TCR sequence derives from a female donor with multiple sclerosis, enrolled in a pregnancy study. The CDR3 DNA sequence: TGCGCCAGCAGGATCGGGACAGGGAGGAAAGAGACCCAGTACTTC. The encoded protein is CASRIGTGRKETQYF.